The rows below give T cell receptor beta chains drawn from one sample of a study of identical twins. Via MiXCR, TCRdb re-called the 5' RACE reads, giving one row per CDR3 protein. The sample records roughly 480,000 distinct CDR3 sequences, 20% to 25% being singletons. The same data also contributed to another study, on T cells expressing NK-cell markers.

Specimen: CD4+ T cells sorted from blood. All receptors come from a woman aged 18 to 35 in good health. Each CDR3 is given with its conserved first and last residue. A D gene is named only where the DNA matches it firmly. Clone size is stated in some rows and not others, as once, few, many or a class when expanded.

abundance: few
j_gene: TRBJ1-1
v_gene: TRBV12-3/TRBV12-4
d_gene: .
CDR3aa: CASAGERSTEAFF
CDR3nt: TGTGCCAGCGCAGGGGAACGGAGTACTGAAGCTTTCTTT

abundance: few
j_gene: TRBJ2-1
v_gene: TRBV20-1
d_gene: .
CDR3aa: CSASWRPYNEQFF
CDR3nt: TGCAGTGCTAGTTGGAGGCCCTACAATGAGCAGTTCTTC

abundance: few
j_gene: TRBJ1-1
v_gene: TRBV25-1
d_gene: .
CDR3aa: CASRATTRNTEAFF
CDR3nt: TGTGCCAGCAGGGCTACAACCCGGAACACTGAAGCTTTCTTT

abundance: .
j_gene: TRBJ2-3
v_gene: TRBV7-2
d_gene: .
CDR3aa: CASSSPHVGSGTDTQYF
CDR3nt: TGTGCCAGCAGCTCCCCCCACGTCGGGAGCGGCACAGATACGCAGTATTTT

abundance: .
j_gene: TRBJ2-3
v_gene: TRBV6-5
d_gene: TRBD2
CDR3aa: CASSYGLAGTDTQYF
CDR3nt: TGTGCCAGCAGTTATGGACTAGCGGGAACGGATACGCAGTATTTT

abundance: few
j_gene: TRBJ2-3
v_gene: TRBV9
d_gene: TRBD2
CDR3aa: CASSADLAGGTDTQYF
CDR3nt: TGTGCCAGCAGCGCAGACCTAGCGGGGGGGACAGATACGCAGTATTTT

abundance: few
j_gene: TRBJ1-5
v_gene: TRBV12-3/TRBV12-4
d_gene: .
CDR3aa: CASSFGAGINQPQHF
CDR3nt: TGTGCCAGCAGTTTTGGGGCAGGGATTAATCAGCCCCAGCATTTT

abundance: few
j_gene: TRBJ2-7
v_gene: TRBV7-9
d_gene: .
CDR3aa: CASSLDGIASEQYF
CDR3nt: TGTGCCAGCAGCTTAGATGGTATCGCCTCCGAGCAGTACTTC

abundance: .
j_gene: TRBJ2-5
v_gene: TRBV24-1
d_gene: .
CDR3aa: CATSDPFTEGETQYF
CDR3nt: TGTGCCACCAGTGACCCGTTCACGGAGGGAGAGACCCAGTACTTC

abundance: few
j_gene: TRBJ1-2
v_gene: TRBV20-1
d_gene: .
CDR3aa: CSASPYGYTF
CDR3nt: TGCAGTGCCTCCCCGTATGGCTACACCTTC

abundance: few
j_gene: TRBJ1-1
v_gene: TRBV6-1
d_gene: .
CDR3aa: CASSGAMNTEAFF
CDR3nt: TGTGCCAGCAGTGGGGCAATGAACACTGAAGCTTTCTTT

abundance: few
j_gene: TRBJ2-3
v_gene: TRBV29-1
d_gene: TRBD2
CDR3aa: CSVVKRGADTQYF
CDR3nt: TGCAGCGTTGTCAAGCGGGGCGCAGATACGCAGTATTTT

abundance: .
j_gene: TRBJ2-1
v_gene: TRBV11-2
d_gene: .
CDR3aa: CASSLGGSVAYNEQFF
CDR3nt: TGTGCCAGCAGCTTAGGGGGTAGTGTAGCCTACAATGAGCAGTTCTTC

abundance: few
j_gene: TRBJ2-3
v_gene: TRBV20-1
d_gene: TRBD2
CDR3aa: CSANPSGVTDTQYF
CDR3nt: TGCAGTGCTAACCCTAGCGGTGTCACAGATACGCAGTATTTT

abundance: .
j_gene: TRBJ2-7
v_gene: TRBV25-1
d_gene: TRBD2
CDR3aa: CASSTSGSAYEQYF
CDR3nt: TGTGCCAGCAGCACTAGCGGGAGCGCCTACGAGCAGTACTTC

abundance: .
j_gene: TRBJ2-7
v_gene: TRBV7-9
d_gene: .
CDR3aa: CASSANRDSYEQYF
CDR3nt: TGTGCCAGCAGCGCAAACAGGGACTCCTACGAGCAGTACTTC

abundance: .
j_gene: TRBJ2-4
v_gene: TRBV7-9
d_gene: .
CDR3aa: CASGPGENIQYF
CDR3nt: TGTGCCAGCGGTCCAGGGGAGAACATTCAGTACTTC

abundance: few
j_gene: TRBJ1-1
v_gene: TRBV29-1
d_gene: .
CDR3aa: CSVERHRRVTEAFF
CDR3nt: TGCAGCGTTGAAAGGCACCGAAGGGTCACTGAAGCTTTCTTT

abundance: .
j_gene: TRBJ1-3
v_gene: TRBV29-1
d_gene: .
CDR3aa: CSVEKGYSGNTIYF
CDR3nt: TGCAGCGTTGAGAAGGGCTACTCTGGAAACACCATATATTTT

abundance: .
j_gene: TRBJ2-3
v_gene: TRBV21-1
d_gene: .
CDR3aa: CASSKAPGPNTDTQYF
CDR3nt: TGTGCCAGCAGCAAAGCGCCGGGGCCTAACACAGATACGCAGTATTTT

abundance: .
j_gene: TRBJ2-5
v_gene: TRBV30
d_gene: .
CDR3aa: CAWSPQAKEETQYF
CDR3nt: TGTGCCTGGTCGCCTCAGGCAAAAGAAGAGACCCAGTACTTC

abundance: .
j_gene: TRBJ1-1
v_gene: TRBV12-3/TRBV12-4
d_gene: .
CDR3aa: CASSLDQGVVAFF
CDR3nt: TGTGCCAGCAGTCTTGACCAAGGGGTGGTAGCTTTCTTT

abundance: .
j_gene: TRBJ2-5
v_gene: TRBV11-2
d_gene: TRBD1
CDR3aa: CASSFRTGDSETQYF
CDR3nt: TGTGCCAGCAGCTTCCGGACAGGGGATTCAGAGACCCAGTACTTC

abundance: few
j_gene: TRBJ2-1
v_gene: TRBV6-2/TRBV6-3
d_gene: TRBD2
CDR3aa: CASSKPVGLEQFF
CDR3nt: TGTGCCAGCAGTAAACCGGTGGGACTAGAGCAGTTCTTC

abundance: .
j_gene: TRBJ1-4
v_gene: TRBV20-1
d_gene: TRBD1
CDR3aa: CSATDRGRTNEKLFF
CDR3nt: TGCAGTGCCACCGACAGGGGCAGGACGAATGAAAAACTGTTTTTT

abundance: .
j_gene: TRBJ2-1
v_gene: TRBV7-9
d_gene: .
CDR3aa: CASSFQGIYNEQFF
CDR3nt: TGTGCCAGCAGCTTCCAGGGAATTTACAATGAGCAGTTCTTC

abundance: .
j_gene: TRBJ2-1
v_gene: TRBV30
d_gene: .
CDR3aa: CAWSIGHSYNEQFF
CDR3nt: TGTGCCTGGAGTATCGGACATTCCTACAATGAGCAGTTCTTC

abundance: .
j_gene: TRBJ2-3
v_gene: TRBV5-1
d_gene: .
CDR3aa: CATGTPGSTDTQYF
CDR3nt: TGCGCCACCGGGACTCCCGGGTCGACAGATACGCAGTATTTT

abundance: few
j_gene: TRBJ2-3
v_gene: TRBV29-1
d_gene: .
CDR3aa: CSVVGGLTDTQYF
CDR3nt: TGCAGCGTTGTTGGGGGGCTCACAGATACGCAGTATTTT

abundance: few
j_gene: TRBJ2-1
v_gene: TRBV6-1
d_gene: TRBD2
CDR3aa: CASSLAGVDNEQFF
CDR3nt: TGTGCCAGCAGTCTAGCGGGAGTCGACAATGAGCAGTTCTTC

abundance: .
j_gene: TRBJ2-1
v_gene: TRBV6-1
d_gene: TRBD2
CDR3aa: CASSPLSSGSNEQFF
CDR3nt: TGTGCCAGCAGTCCTCTTTCTAGCGGCAGCAATGAGCAGTTCTTC

abundance: few
j_gene: TRBJ2-7
v_gene: TRBV10-3
d_gene: .
CDR3aa: CAISVGSSDEQYF
CDR3nt: TGTGCCATCAGTGTTGGGAGCTCCGACGAGCAGTACTTC

abundance: .
j_gene: TRBJ1-1
v_gene: TRBV7-6
d_gene: .
CDR3aa: CASGLGGRTEAFF
CDR3nt: TGTGCCAGCGGGTTGGGGGGACGTACTGAAGCTTTCTTT

abundance: few
j_gene: TRBJ2-7
v_gene: TRBV2
d_gene: TRBD2
CDR3aa: CASSNLAGSGEQYF
CDR3nt: TGTGCCAGCAGTAACCTAGCGGGGTCTGGAGAGCAGTACTTC

abundance: .
j_gene: TRBJ2-1
v_gene: TRBV20-1
d_gene: TRBD2
CDR3aa: CSVIEGGRSYNEQFF
CDR3nt: TGCAGTGTCATTGAGGGAGGGCGGTCCTACAATGAGCAGTTCTTC

abundance: .
j_gene: TRBJ1-6
v_gene: TRBV30
d_gene: .
CDR3aa: CAWRGVDSPLHF
CDR3nt: TGTGCCTGGAGGGGGGTGGATTCACCCCTCCACTTT

abundance: .
j_gene: TRBJ1-1
v_gene: TRBV9
d_gene: .
CDR3aa: CASSVAPWQSEAFF
CDR3nt: TGTGCCAGCAGCGTAGCTCCCTGGCAGAGTGAAGCTTTCTTT

abundance: .
j_gene: TRBJ1-5
v_gene: TRBV12-3/TRBV12-4
d_gene: .
CDR3aa: CASSFADRRRDQPQHF
CDR3nt: TGTGCCAGCAGTTTTGCGGATCGGAGAAGGGATCAGCCCCAGCATTTT

abundance: .
j_gene: TRBJ1-3
v_gene: TRBV5-6
d_gene: .
CDR3aa: CASSTRAEPGTIYF
CDR3nt: TGTGCCAGCAGTACCCGGGCCGAACCTGGCACCATATATTTT

abundance: .
j_gene: TRBJ2-5
v_gene: TRBV7-9
d_gene: .
CDR3aa: CASSKRQTYQETQYF
CDR3nt: TGTGCCAGCAGCAAAAGGCAGACGTACCAAGAGACCCAGTACTTC

abundance: few
j_gene: TRBJ2-2
v_gene: TRBV6-1
d_gene: TRBD1
CDR3aa: CASRDRGYTGELFF
CDR3nt: TGTGCCAGCAGGGACAGGGGTTACACCGGGGAGCTGTTTTTT

abundance: few
j_gene: TRBJ1-2
v_gene: TRBV15
d_gene: .
CDR3aa: CATSREGGGRNGYTF
CDR3nt: TGTGCCACCAGCAGAGAAGGAGGGGGAAGAAATGGCTACACCTTC

abundance: many
j_gene: TRBJ1-5
v_gene: TRBV12-3/TRBV12-4
d_gene: .
CDR3aa: CASRRTLNQPQHF
CDR3nt: TGTGCCAGCCGACGGACCTTAAATCAGCCCCAGCATTTT

abundance: .
j_gene: TRBJ2-7
v_gene: TRBV19
d_gene: .
CDR3aa: CASSIVPSGEQYF
CDR3nt: TGTGCCAGTAGTATAGTTCCTAGTGGCGAGCAGTACTTC

abundance: few
j_gene: TRBJ2-1
v_gene: TRBV10-3
d_gene: TRBD2
CDR3aa: CATGTSGTNEQFF
CDR3nt: TGTGCCACTGGGACTAGCGGGACCAATGAGCAGTTCTTC

abundance: .
j_gene: TRBJ2-1
v_gene: TRBV3-1
d_gene: TRBD2
CDR3aa: CASSQAGGEQFF
CDR3nt: TGTGCCAGCAGCCAAGCGGGAGGGGAGCAGTTCTTC

abundance: .
j_gene: TRBJ1-1
v_gene: TRBV9
d_gene: .
CDR3aa: CASSLHGEAFF
CDR3nt: TGTGCCAGCAGCCTCCACGGTGAAGCTTTCTTT

abundance: few
j_gene: TRBJ2-5
v_gene: TRBV5-1
d_gene: .
CDR3aa: CASSFGDSQETQYF
CDR3nt: TGCGCCAGCAGCTTTGGCGACTCCCAAGAGACCCAGTACTTC

abundance: few
j_gene: TRBJ2-7
v_gene: TRBV11-2
d_gene: .
CDR3aa: CASRKPGKESYEQYF
CDR3nt: TGTGCCAGCCGCAAACCCGGGAAGGAGTCCTACGAGCAGTACTTC

abundance: .
j_gene: TRBJ1-5
v_gene: TRBV20-1
d_gene: .
CDR3aa: CSATPPRANQPQHF
CDR3nt: TGCAGTGCTACCCCGCCCAGGGCCAATCAGCCCCAGCATTTT